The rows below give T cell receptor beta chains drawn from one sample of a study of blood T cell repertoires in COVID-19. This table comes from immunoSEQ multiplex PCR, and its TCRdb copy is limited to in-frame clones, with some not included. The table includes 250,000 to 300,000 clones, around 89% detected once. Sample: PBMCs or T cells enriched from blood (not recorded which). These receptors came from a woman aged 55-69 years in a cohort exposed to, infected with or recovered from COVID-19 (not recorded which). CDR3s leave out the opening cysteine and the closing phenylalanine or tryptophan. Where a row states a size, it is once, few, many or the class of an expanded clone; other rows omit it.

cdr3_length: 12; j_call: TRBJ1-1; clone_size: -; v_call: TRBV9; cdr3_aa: ASRSGAGNTEAF
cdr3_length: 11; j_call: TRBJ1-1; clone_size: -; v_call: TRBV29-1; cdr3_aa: SVDRGRQTEAF
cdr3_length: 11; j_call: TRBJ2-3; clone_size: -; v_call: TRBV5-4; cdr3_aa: ASSLQGTDTQY
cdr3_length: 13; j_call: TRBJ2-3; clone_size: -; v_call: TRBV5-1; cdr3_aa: ASSLLRQGTDTQY
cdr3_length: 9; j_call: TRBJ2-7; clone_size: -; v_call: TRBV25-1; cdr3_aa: ASSAPGEQY
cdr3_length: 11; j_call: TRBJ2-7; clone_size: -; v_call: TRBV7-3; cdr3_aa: ASSIGRGYEQY
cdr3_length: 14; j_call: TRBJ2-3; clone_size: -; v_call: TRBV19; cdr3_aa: ASSTHSGSGTDTQY
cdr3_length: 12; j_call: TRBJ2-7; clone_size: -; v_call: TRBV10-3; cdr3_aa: AISVGTSGYEQY
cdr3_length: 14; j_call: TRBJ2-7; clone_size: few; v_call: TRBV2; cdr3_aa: ASSVTGQGFSYEQY
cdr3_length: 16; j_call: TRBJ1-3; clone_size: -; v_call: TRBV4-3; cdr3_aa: ASSQEPPRQGGGNTIY
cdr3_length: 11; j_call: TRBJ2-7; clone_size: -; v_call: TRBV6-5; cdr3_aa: AKAGTAPYEQY
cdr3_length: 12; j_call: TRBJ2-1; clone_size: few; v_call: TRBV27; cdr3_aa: ASSLSTSGGEQF
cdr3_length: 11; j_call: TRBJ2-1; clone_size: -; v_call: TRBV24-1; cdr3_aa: ATRDSSYNEQF
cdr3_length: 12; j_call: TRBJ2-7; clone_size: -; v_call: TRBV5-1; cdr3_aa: ASMATSGSYEQY
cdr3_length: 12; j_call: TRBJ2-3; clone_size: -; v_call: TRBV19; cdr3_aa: ASRPGLGPHTQY
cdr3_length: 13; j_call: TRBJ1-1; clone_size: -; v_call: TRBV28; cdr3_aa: ASSLSGAKNTEAF
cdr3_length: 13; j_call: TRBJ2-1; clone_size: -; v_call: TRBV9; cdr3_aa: ASSGSRLPYNEQF
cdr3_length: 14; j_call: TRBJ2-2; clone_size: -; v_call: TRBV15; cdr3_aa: ATSRGDNRKPGELF
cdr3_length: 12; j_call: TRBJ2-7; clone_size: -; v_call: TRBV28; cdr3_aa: ASSLPGSFYEQY
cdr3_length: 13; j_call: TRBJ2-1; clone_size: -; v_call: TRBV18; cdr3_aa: ASSPWGGLASEQF
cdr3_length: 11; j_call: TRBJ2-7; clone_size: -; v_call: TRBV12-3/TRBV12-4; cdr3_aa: ASSLRYGRDLY
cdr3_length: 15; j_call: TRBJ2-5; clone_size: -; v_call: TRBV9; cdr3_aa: ASSPLHGGLRQETQY
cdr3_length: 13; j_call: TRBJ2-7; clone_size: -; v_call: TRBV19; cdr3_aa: ASSMFLGGNYEQY
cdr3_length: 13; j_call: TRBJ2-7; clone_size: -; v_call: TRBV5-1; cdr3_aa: ASAGTSGPGGEQY
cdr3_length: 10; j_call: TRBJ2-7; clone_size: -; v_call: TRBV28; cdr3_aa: ASSSTFGQDL
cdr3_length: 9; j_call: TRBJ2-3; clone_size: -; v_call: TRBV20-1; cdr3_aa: SAEIADTQY
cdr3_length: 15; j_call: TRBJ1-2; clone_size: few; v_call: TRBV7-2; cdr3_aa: ASSFAGTGGGVLGYT
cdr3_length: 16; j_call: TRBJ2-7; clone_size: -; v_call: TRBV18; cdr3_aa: ASSFGTSGRVVGYEQY
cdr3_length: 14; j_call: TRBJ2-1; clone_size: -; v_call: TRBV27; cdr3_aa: ASSSRPGGVWNEQF
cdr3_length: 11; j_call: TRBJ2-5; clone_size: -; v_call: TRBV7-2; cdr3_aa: ASSFSLGEGTN
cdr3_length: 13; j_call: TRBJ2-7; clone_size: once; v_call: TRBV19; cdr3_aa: ASSRGPSGLVEQY
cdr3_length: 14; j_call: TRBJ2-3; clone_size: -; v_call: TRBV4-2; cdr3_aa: ASSRGQGSVTDTQY
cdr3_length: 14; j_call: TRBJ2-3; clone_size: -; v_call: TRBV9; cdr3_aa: ASSASLSGGTDTQY
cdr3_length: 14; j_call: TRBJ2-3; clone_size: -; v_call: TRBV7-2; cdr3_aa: ASSLGQYPLTDTQY
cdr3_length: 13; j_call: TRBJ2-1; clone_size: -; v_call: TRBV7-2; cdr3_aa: ASSLARGGYNEQF
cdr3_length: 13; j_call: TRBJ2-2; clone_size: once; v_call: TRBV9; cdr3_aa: ASSVDGAVAGELF
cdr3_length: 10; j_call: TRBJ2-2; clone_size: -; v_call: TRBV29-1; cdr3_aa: SVEEGTGELF
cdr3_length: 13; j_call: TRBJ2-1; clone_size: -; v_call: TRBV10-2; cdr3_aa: ASSELGGGTNEQF
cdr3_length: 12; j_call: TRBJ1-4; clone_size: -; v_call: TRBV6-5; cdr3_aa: ASRFRQDNEKLF
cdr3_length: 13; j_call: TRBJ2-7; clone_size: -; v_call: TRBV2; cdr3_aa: ASRTQQGQGYEQY
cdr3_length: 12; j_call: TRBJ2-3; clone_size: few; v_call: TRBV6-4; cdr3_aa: ASSETSATDTQY
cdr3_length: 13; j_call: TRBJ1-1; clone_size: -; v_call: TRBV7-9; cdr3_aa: ASLRGGGEGTEAF
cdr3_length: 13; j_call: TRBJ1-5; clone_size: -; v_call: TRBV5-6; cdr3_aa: ASSLGSRGNQPQH